This TCR beta chain was recovered during a study of T-cell memory formation after mild COVID-19. This CDR3 spans 10 amino acids. Trimming removed 8 bases at V and 5 bases at J, with 4 bases between. Germline V gene sequence: CDR1 MNHEY, CDR2 SVGEGT. 5'RACE with constant-segment primers built TCRalpha and TCRbeta cDNA libraries with UMIs. MiXCR was run by TCRdb on the 5' RACE reads, yielding one entry per CDR3 protein. The table shows 530,000 or so distinct CDR3 sequences, with roughly a sixth occurring only once. This clonotype was detected a few times. Material: PBMCs or a T cell subset sorted from them (not recorded which). The chain joins TRBV6-2 or TRBV6-3 to TRBJ2-1; D is unresolved. The clonotype was recovered from an adult woman who had mild COVID-19 (a few samples of this study predate the infection). Cell type and time point are not known. CDR3 in DNA: TGTGCCAGCGGTAACAATGAGCAGTTCTTC. This gives the protein CASGNNEQFF.